The 17 T cell receptor beta chains below all came from one sample that was sequenced in a study of CD8 T cells in ankylosing spondylitis. One entry per CDR3 protein results from TCRdb running MiXCR on the 5' RACE reads. The profile shows roughly 370,000 distinct CDR3 sequences, 20% to 25% of them singletons. Study results and limitations: Ankylosing spondylitis blood seemed to carry a telltale TCR beta motif made of fewer than 10 highly homologous variants.

The antigens these receptors bind are not known. Sequenced material: blood, either unsorted or a sorted T cell fraction (not recorded which). The receptors originated from a male donor with ankylosing spondylitis.

There are a few counts of this clonotype. The chain employs TRBV6-5 and TRBJ1-4, with no clear D. Trimming took 2 bases from V and 5 from J, leaving 18 bases between them. CDR3 length: 17 amino acids. In germline, CDR1 is MNHEY, CDR2 SVGAGI. The CDR3: CASSYKGLGRRNEKLFF. The DNA of the CDR3 is TGTGCCAGCAGTTACAAGGGTTTGGGGAGAAGAAATGAAAAACTGTTTTTT.

This clonotype was seen a handful of times. V is TRBV29-1 and J is TRBJ2-5; TRBD1 matches 9 bases. The CDR3 spans 15 residues. Germline CDR1 is SQVTM and CDR2 is ANQGSEA. Losses at the gene ends were 0 bases for V and 5 bases for J; bases not matched to a gene: 7. CDR3 in amino acids: CSVEDLGQGFETQYF. The CDR3 bases are TGCAGCGTTGAAGACCTAGGACAGGGGTTTGAGACCCAGTACTTC. Combining the CDR3 with reference TRBV29-1 and TRBJ2-5 gives the whole variable domain SAVISQKPSRDICQRGTSLTIQCQVDSQVTMMFWYRQQPGQSLTLIATANQGSEATYESGFVIDKFPISRPNLTFSTLTVSNMSPEDSSIYLCSVEDLGQGFETQYFGPGTRLLVL.

This clonotype was picked up one time. This chain joins TRBV7-3 and TRBJ2-1; D perhaps matches TRBD2 (6 bases). With 8 bases removed from V and 5 bases from J, the gap between germline ends came to 19 bases. The germline V gene has CDR1 SGHTA and CDR2 FQGTGA. There are 15 residues in the CDR3. The CDR3 spells CASSSSRGRHNEQFF. For the CDR3, the DNA is TGTGCCAGCTCATCCTCGCGGGGAAGGCACAATGAGCAGTTCTTC.

The chain joins TRBV18 to TRBJ2-6; TRBD1 might be the D (5 bases). The CDR3 runs 15 residues. Germline values: CDR1 KGHSH, CDR2 LQKENI. V was cut by 3 bases and J by 2 bases, with 8 bases left in between. Here the CDR3 DNA reads TGTGCCAGCTCACCGGGCAGGGCTGGGGCCAACGTCCTGACTTTC. It is translated as CASSPGRAGANVLTF. Supplemented by reference TRBV18 and TRBJ2-6, the full variable domain reads NAGVMQNPRHLVRRRGQEARLRCSPMKGHSHVYWYRQLPEEGLKFMVYLQKENIIDESGMPKERFSAEFPKEGPSILRIQQVVRGDSAAYFCASSPGRAGANVLTFGAGSRLTVL.

The CDR3 DNA reads as TGTGCCAGCAGCCAGACGGTGGGGGCGAGCACTGAAGCTTTCTTT. Amino acids: CASSQTVGASTEAFF. The chain uses TRBV7-2 and TRBJ1-1; tentative D call: TRBD1 (6 bases). V shed 5 bases and J shed 4 bases, with 17 bases lying between them. This CDR3 has 15 amino acids. The V gene's germline CDR1 is SGHTA and CDR2 FQGNSA.

The rearrangement joins TRBV2 to TRBJ2-3, with 10 bases that match TRBD1. V lost 4 bases to trimming and J lost 5 bases; unmatched junction nucleotides: 3. The CDR3 is 14 amino acids. Germline V gene data show CDR1 as SNHLY and CDR2 as FYNNEI. The CDR3 protein is CASSGQGAKDTQYF. The CDR3 DNA is TGTGCCAGCAGTGGACAGGGGGCGAAAGATACGCAGTATTTT.

There are many counts of this clonotype. This chain links TRBV28 with TRBJ2-7; 7 bases fit TRBD1. This CDR3 region has 12 residues. The germline gives CDR1 MDHEN, CDR2 SYDVKM. J gave up 10 bases and V 4 bases, and 7 bases lay outside the gene matches. For the CDR3, the DNA is TGTGCCAGCAGTTGGGGTGACAGGGAACAGTACTTC. Residues: CASSWGDREQYF.

This clonotype has only a few counts. The V call is TRBV20-1, the J call TRBJ1-4, with TRBD1 matching 9 bases. This CDR3 spans 18 amino acids. CDR1 and CDR2 (germline): DFQATT, SNEGSKA (reference sequence). The junction had 17 bases not matched to a gene; V was cut back by 2 bases and J by 7 bases. For the CDR3, the DNA is TGCAGTGCTAGAAAACCGGGACAGGGAGTATCGGTGGGTGAAAAACTGTTTTTT. This encodes CSARKPGQGVSVGEKLFF.

The chain combines TRBV4-1 with TRBJ2-7, with D perhaps matching TRBD1 (5 bases). Trimming cost V 4 bases and J 6 bases, with 19 bases left between them. The CDR3 loop spans 15 amino acids. Germline CDR1 MGHRA, CDR2 YSYEKL. This CDR3 reads CASSPRVPQRGEQYF. The CDR3 coding sequence is TGCGCCAGCAGCCCCAGGGTTCCCCAAAGAGGCGAGCAGTACTTC.

CDR3 protein: CASSLVYRGVQETQYF. Written as DNA, the CDR3 is TGCGCCAGCAGCTTGGTATACAGGGGAGTCCAAGAGACCCAGTACTTC. The V and J genes are TRBV5-1 and TRBJ2-5; 7 bases fit TRBD1. Germline lookup yields CDR1 SGHRS and CDR2 YFSETQ. Unmatched junction bases numbered 6, after V lost 0 bases and J lost 1 base. There are 16 residues in the CDR3.

The gene calls are TRBV20-1 and TRBJ2-7, with D perhaps TRBD1 or TRBD2 (5 bases each). Germline CDR1 is DFQATT and CDR2 is SNEGSKA (reference sequence). This CDR3 region has 13 residues. Trimming removed 7 bases from V and 7 bases from J, with 20 bases in between. CDR3 DNA: TGCAGTGGCGGGCAGGGCGGAGTGAGGGAGCAGTACTTC. Amino acid sequence: CSGGQGGVREQYF.

The genes are TRBV7-2 and TRBJ2-7; 12 positions agree with TRBD2. Germline CDR1 reads SGHTA; CDR2 reads FQGNSA. V shed 5 bases and J 4 bases; nucleotides not matched to a gene: 9. This CDR3 spans 16 amino acids. The CDR3 coding sequence is TGTGCCAGCAGCCTCGGACTAGCGGGAAGCTTGTACGAGCAGTACTTC. This codes for CASSLGLAGSLYEQYF.

This clonotype came up a few times. The chain carries TRBV12-3 or TRBV12-4 and TRBJ2-7; 9 positions match TRBD2. The length of the CDR3 is 15 residues. V dropped 6 bases and J dropped 1; count of bases not matched to a gene: 7. The CDR3 DNA follows: TGTGCCAGCAGGCTAGCGGGATCATATTCCTACGAGCAGTACTTC. Amino acids: CASRLAGSYSYEQYF.

This clonotype was counted ten times or more. The V call is TRBV10-1, the J call TRBJ2-2, with no clear D. Trimming took off 6 bases at V and 4 bases at J, with 9 bases between the two ends. The CDR3 is 13 residues long. Germline V gene sequence: CDR1 WNHNN, CDR2 SYGVQD (reference sequence). In DNA form, the CDR3 reads TGCGCCAGCAGCCCACACCTCACCGGGGAGCTGTTTTTT. This codes for CASSPHLTGELFF.

This clonotype was recorded a few times. V is TRBV12-3 or TRBV12-4 and J is TRBJ2-3; TRBD2 matches 7 bases. This CDR3 spans 15 amino acids. With V trimmed by 2 bases and J by 6 bases, 8 bases remained unmatched. The CDR3, as DNA: TGTGCCAGCAGTTTACAGCCGGCGGGAGCGGATACGCAGTATTTT. Its protein product is CASSLQPAGADTQYF.

The chain is built from TRBV6-2 or TRBV6-3 and TRBJ1-2, with no clear D. V was pared by 3 bases and J by 7 bases, with 9 bases between. Germline CDR1 reads MNHEY; CDR2 reads SVGEGT. The length of the CDR3 is 12 residues. The CDR3 loop reads CASSYLGAGYTF. CDR3 DNA sequence: TGTGCCAGCAGTTATCTGGGAGCTGGCTACACCTTC.

This clonotype has a single count. This sequence joins TRBV5-1 and TRBJ2-6; D possibly corresponds to TRBD2 (6 bases). The CDR3 contains 15 residues. CDR1 is SGHRS and CDR2 is YFSETQ in the germline V gene. Trimming cost V 1 base and J 2 bases, with 7 bases left between them. CDR3 in DNA: TGCGCCAGCAGCTTGTCTAGCGCTGGGGCCAACGTCCTGACTTTC. Translation gives CASSLSSAGANVLTF.